The subject of this entry is one T cell receptor (beta chain). The germline gives CDR1 KGHSH, CDR2 LQKENI. Trimming removed 3 bases at V and 2 bases at J, with 8 bases between. The CDR3 totals 14 residues. Some clones are missing from TCRdb's copy, which holds only in-frame ones; the method was immunoSEQ multiplex PCR. The profile shows 140,000 or so clones, approximately 79% of them singletons. The data originate from a study of blood T cell repertoires in COVID-19. This TCR was recovered from a man aged 45 to 65 with active or convalescent COVID-19. Specimen: peripheral blood. This chain connects TRBV18 to TRBJ1-3, with D possibly TRBD1 on 5 matching bases. The CDR3 DNA is TGTGCCAGCTCACCCCAGGGCGCTGGAAACACCATATATTTT. This encodes CASSPQGAGNTIYF.